This T cell receptor beta chain was observed in a study of cytomegalovirus exposure and HLA in healthy donors. Background on the study: The roughly 700 first-cohort repertoires and the approximately 110 validation repertoires shared the same platform, a later analysis reported.

In regard to this clone: Its antigen is still unknown.

Donors came from a validation cohort of about 120 subjects, distinct from the first 666-subject cohort. Study-level points and caveats: Reported performance of the classifier showed diagnosis of cytomegalovirus status with high specificity and sensitivity. Subsequent analysis of the approximately 130 validation repertoires found a tendency for first-cohort TCR clusters to co-occur.

TCRdb's copy holds only in-frame clones and misses some; the assay was immunoSEQ multiplex PCR. This repertoire shows a few hundred thousand clones, more than 75% found once; its top ten account for 12%. The CDR3 is 16 amino acids. V lost 0 bases to trimming and J lost 5 bases; unmatched junction nucleotides: 8. The V gene's germline CDR1 is SGHVS and CDR2 FNYEAQ. The chain employs TRBV7-6 and TRBJ2-7, with 9 bases fitting TRBD1. The source material was PBMCs. The sequence was collected from a man between 18 and 35 years old in good health and CMV-seropositive. This CDR3 reads CASSLAFGTGLDEQYF. The CDR3, as DNA: TGTGCCAGCAGCTTAGCGTTTGGGACAGGGTTAGACGAGCAGTACTTC.